This T cell receptor beta chain was sequenced during a study of blood T cell repertoires in COVID-19. Study-level information: Sites in the United States, Italy and Spain provided acute and convalescent COVID-19 samples.

Measured with immunoSEQ multiplex PCR; TCRdb has only the in-frame clones, and not every one. The sample comprises 100,000 or so clones, about 90% of which are singletons, and under 14% rests with the top ten. Specimen: peripheral blood. The sequence was collected from a woman in her 30s with acute or convalescent COVID-19.

The DNA of the CDR3 is TGCAGTGCTAGTAGGACTAGTGATCACGAGCAGTACTTC. It yields the protein CSASRTSDHEQYF. The chain couples TRBV20-1 to TRBJ2-7; 7 nucleotides line up with TRBD2. J lost 5 bases, V lost 3 bases, and 7 bases had no gene match. Germline V gene data show CDR1 as DFQATT and CDR2 as SNEGSKA (reference sequence). This CDR3 is built from 13 residues.